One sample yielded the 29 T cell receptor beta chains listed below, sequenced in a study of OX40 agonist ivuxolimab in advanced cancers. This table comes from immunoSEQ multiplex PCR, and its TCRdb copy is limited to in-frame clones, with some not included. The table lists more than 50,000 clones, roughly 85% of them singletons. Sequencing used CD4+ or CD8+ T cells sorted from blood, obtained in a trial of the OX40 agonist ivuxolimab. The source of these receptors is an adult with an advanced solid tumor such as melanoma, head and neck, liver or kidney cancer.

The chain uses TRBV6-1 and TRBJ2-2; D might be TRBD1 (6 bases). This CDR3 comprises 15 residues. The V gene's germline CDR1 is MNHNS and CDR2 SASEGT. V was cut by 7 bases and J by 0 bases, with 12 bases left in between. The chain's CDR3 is CASIEGTPNTGELFF. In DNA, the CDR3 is TGTGCCAGCATCGAGGGGACACCGAACACCGGGGAGCTGTTTTTT.

The CDR3 reads CASSLGGHTNEQFF. CDR3 sequence (DNA): TGTGCCAGCAGCTTAGGGGGGCATACGAATGAGCAGTTCTTC. The rearrangement links TRBV7-9 to TRBJ2-1; D is possibly TRBD1 (6 bases). The germline gives CDR1 SEHNR, CDR2 FQNEAQ (reference sequence). This CDR3 contains 14 residues. Between the trimmed V and J ends, which lost 1 base and 7 bases, there was a span of 11 bases.

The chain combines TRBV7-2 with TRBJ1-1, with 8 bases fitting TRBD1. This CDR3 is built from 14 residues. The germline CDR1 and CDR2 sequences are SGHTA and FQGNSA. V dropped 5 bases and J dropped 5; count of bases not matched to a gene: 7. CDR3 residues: CASSLRDRPTEAFF. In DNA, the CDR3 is TGTGCCAGCAGCCTCCGGGACAGGCCGACTGAAGCTTTCTTT.

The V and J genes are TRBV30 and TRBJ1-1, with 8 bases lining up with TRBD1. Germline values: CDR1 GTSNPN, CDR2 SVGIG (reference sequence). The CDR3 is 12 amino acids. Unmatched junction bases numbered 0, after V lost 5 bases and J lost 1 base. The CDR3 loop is CAWDRGNTEAFF. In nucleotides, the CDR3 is TGTGCCTGGGACAGGGGGAACACTGAAGCTTTCTTT.

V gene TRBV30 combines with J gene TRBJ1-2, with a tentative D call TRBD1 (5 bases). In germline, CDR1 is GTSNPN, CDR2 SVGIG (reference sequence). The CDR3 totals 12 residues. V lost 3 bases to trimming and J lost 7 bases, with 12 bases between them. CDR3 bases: TGTGCCTGGAGGAGCCAGGGCGGTGGCTACACCTTC. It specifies CAWRSQGGGYTF.

The chain's CDR3 is CATSRGRVGYGYTF. Written as DNA, the CDR3 is TGTGCCACCAGCAGAGGAAGGGTGGGCTATGGCTACACCTTC. The V and J genes are TRBV15 and TRBJ1-2; D not resolved. Germline CDR1 LNHNV, CDR2 YYDKDF (reference sequence). The CDR3 is 14 amino acids. V dropped 1 base and J dropped 4 bases, with 10 bases sitting between them. The full variable domain, with the rest looked up from reference TRBV15 and TRBJ1-2, is DAMVIQNPRYQVTQFGKPVTLSCSQTLNHNVMYWYQQKSSQAPKLLFHYYDKDFNNEADTPDNFQSRRPNTSFCFLDIRSPGLGDTAMYLCATSRGRVGYGYTFGSGTRLTVV.

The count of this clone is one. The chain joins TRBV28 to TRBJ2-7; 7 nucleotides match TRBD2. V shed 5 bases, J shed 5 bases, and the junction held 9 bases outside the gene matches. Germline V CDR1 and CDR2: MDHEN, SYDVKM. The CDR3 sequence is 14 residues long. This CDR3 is CASSEIAGNHEQYF. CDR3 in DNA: TGTGCCAGCAGTGAGATAGCGGGTAACCACGAGCAGTACTTC.

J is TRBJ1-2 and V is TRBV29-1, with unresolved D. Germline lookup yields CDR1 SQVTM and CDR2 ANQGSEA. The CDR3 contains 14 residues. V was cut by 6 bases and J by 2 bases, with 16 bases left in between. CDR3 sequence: CSVAMAGNNYGYTF. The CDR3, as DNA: TGCAGCGTAGCCATGGCAGGTAACAACTATGGCTACACCTTC.

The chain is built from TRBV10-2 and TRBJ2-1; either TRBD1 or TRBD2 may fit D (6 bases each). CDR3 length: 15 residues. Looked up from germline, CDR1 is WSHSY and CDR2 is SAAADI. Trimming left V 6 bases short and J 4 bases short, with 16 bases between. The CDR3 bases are TGCGCCAGCAGGTTGGGGGGACACCCTTACAATGAGCAGTTCTTC. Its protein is CASRLGGHPYNEQFF.

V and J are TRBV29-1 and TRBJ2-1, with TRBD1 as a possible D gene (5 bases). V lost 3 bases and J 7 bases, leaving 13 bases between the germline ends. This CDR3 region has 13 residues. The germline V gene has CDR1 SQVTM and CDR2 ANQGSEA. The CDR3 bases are TGCAGCGTTGAGAGGAGCAGGGATAATGAGCAGTTCTTC. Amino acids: CSVERSRDNEQFF.

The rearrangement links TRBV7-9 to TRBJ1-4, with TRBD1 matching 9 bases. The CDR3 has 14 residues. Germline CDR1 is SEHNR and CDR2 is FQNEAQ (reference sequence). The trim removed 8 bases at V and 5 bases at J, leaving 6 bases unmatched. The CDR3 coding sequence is TGTGCCAGCCGAACCGGGACAGGGAATGAAAAACTGTTTTTT. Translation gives CASRTGTGNEKLFF.

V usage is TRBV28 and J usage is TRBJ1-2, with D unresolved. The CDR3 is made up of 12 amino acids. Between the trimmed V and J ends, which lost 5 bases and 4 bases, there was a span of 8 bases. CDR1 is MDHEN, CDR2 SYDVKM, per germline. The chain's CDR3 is CASSDGPYGYTF. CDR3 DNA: TGTGCCAGCAGTGACGGACCCTATGGCTACACCTTC.

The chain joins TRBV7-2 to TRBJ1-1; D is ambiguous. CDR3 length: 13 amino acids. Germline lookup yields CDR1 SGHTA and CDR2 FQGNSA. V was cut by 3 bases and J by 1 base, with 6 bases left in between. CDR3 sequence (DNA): TGTGCCAGCAGCTTCCGGGAGAACACTGAAGCTTTCTTT. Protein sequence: CASSFRENTEAFF.

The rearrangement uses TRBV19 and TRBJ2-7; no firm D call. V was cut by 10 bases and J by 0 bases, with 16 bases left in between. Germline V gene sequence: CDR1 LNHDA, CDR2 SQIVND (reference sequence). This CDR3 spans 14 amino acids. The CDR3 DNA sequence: TGTGCCACCAGAAGGCACCTCGACTCCTACGAGCAGTACTTC. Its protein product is CATRRHLDSYEQYF.

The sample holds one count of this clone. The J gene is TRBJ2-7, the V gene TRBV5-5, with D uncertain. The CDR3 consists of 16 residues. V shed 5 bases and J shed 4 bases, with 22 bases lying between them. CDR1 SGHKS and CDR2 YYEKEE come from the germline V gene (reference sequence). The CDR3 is CASSPQLPGRPYEQYF. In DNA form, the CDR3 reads TGTGCCAGCAGTCCCCAGCTGCCCGGACGTCCTTACGAGCAGTACTTC.

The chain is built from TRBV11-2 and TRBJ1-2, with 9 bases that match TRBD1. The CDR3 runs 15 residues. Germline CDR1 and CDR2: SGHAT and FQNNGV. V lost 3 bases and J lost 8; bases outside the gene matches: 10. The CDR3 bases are TGTGCCAGCAGCTTTAGGGCCGGGACAGGGAGCGGCTACACCTTC. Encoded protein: CASSFRAGTGSGYTF.

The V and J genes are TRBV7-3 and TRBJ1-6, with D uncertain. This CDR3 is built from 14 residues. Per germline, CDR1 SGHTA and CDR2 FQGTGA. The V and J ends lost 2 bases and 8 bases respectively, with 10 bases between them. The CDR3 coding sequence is TGTGCCAGCAGCTTACTCGGGATAGATTCACCCCTCCACTTT. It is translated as CASSLLGIDSPLHF.

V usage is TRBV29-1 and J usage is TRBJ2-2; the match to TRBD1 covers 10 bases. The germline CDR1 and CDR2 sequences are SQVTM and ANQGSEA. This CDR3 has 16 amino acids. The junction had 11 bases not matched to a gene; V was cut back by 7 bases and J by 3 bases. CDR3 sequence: CSAVVFGTGDTGELFF. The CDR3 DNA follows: TGCAGCGCCGTGGTCTTTGGGACAGGGGACACCGGGGAGCTGTTTTTT.

CDR3 DNA sequence: TGTGCCAGCAGGGGGGTTGGTACAGATACGCAGTATTTT. Translation gives CASRGVGTDTQYF. V gene TRBV9 combines with J gene TRBJ2-3, with D possibly called TRBD1 or TRBD2 (5 bases each). In germline, CDR1 is SGDLS, CDR2 YYNGEE. CDR3 length: 13 amino acids. V was pared by 5 bases and J by 3 bases, with 10 bases between.

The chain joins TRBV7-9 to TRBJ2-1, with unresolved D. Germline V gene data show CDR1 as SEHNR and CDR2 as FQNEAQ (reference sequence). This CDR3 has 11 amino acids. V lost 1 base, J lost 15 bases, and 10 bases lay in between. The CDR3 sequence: CASSLETRLFF. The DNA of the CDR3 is TGTGCCAGCAGCTTAGAGACCCGTTTGTTCTTC.

The CDR3 loop reads CASSYATGSYNEQFF. The CDR3 bases are TGTGCCAGCAGTTACGCGACTGGTTCCTACAATGAGCAGTTCTTC. The V call is TRBV6-5, the J call TRBJ2-1; no clear D gene. This CDR3 comprises 15 residues. CDR1 is MNHEY, CDR2 SVGAGI, per germline. Trimming left V 2 bases short and J 1 base short, with 9 bases between.

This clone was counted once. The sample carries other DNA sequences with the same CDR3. CDR3 loop: CASSSGTSGYEQYF. Written as DNA, the CDR3 is TGTGCCAGCAGCTCCGGGACTAGCGGTTACGAGCAGTACTTC. The chain combines TRBV11-2 with TRBJ2-7; 11 positions agree with TRBD2. The germline V gene encodes CDR1 SGHAT and CDR2 FQNNGV. The CDR3 is 14 residues long. The V and J ends lost 4 bases and 4 bases, in that order; junction bases with no gene match: 3.

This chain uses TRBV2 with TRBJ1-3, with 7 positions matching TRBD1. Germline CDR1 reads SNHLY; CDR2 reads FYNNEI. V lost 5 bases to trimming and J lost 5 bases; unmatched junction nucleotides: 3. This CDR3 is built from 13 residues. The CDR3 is CASSQGGRNTIYF. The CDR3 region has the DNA TGTGCCAGCAGTCAAGGGGGCAGAAACACCATATATTTT.

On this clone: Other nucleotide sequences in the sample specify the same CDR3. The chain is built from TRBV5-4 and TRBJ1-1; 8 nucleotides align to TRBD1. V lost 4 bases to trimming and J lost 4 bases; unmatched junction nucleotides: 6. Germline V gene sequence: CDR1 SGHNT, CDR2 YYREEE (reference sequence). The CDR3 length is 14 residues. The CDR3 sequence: CASSPTGVGTEAFF. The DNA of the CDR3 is TGTGCCAGCAGCCCGACAGGGGTTGGCACTGAAGCTTTCTTT.

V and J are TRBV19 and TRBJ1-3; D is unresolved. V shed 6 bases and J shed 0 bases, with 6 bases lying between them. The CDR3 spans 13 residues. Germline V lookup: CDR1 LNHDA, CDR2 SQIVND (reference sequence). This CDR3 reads CASRESSGNTIYF. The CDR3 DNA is TGTGCCAGTAGGGAAAGCTCTGGAAACACCATATATTTT.

The CDR3 sequence: CASSYRQGRVREQFF. Here the CDR3 DNA reads TGTGCCAGCAGTTACCGGCAGGGGAGGGTCCGTGAGCAGTTCTTC. The rearrangement joins TRBV6-5 to TRBJ2-1, with D possibly TRBD2 on 7 matching bases. Deletions cut 2 bases from V and 9 bases from J, with 17 bases between. The germline V gene has CDR1 MNHEY and CDR2 SVGAGI. This CDR3 is built from 15 residues.

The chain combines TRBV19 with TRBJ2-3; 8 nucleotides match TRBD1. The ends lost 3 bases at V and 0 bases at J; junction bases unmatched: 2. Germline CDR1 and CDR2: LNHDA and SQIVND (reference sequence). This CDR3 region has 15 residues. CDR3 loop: CASSMDRASTDTQYF. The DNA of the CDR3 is TGTGCCAGTAGTATGGACAGGGCTAGCACAGATACGCAGTATTTT.

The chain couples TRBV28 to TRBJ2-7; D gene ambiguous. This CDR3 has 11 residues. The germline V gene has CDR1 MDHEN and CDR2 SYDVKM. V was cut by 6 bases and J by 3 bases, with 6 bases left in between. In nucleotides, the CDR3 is TGTGCCAGCAGATCTGGCTACGAGCAGTACTTC. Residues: CASRSGYEQYF. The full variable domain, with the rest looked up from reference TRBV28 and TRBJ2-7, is DVKVTQSSRYLVKRTGEKVFLECVQDMDHENMFWYRQDPGLGLRLIYFSYDVKMKEKGDIPEGYSVSREKKERFSLILESASTNQTSMYLCASRSGYEQYFGPGTRLTVT.

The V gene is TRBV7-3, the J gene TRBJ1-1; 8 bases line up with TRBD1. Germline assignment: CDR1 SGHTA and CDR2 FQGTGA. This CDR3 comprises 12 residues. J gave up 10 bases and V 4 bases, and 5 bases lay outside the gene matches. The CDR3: CASSSDRGRAFF. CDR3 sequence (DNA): TGTGCCAGCAGCTCCGACAGGGGTCGAGCTTTCTTT.